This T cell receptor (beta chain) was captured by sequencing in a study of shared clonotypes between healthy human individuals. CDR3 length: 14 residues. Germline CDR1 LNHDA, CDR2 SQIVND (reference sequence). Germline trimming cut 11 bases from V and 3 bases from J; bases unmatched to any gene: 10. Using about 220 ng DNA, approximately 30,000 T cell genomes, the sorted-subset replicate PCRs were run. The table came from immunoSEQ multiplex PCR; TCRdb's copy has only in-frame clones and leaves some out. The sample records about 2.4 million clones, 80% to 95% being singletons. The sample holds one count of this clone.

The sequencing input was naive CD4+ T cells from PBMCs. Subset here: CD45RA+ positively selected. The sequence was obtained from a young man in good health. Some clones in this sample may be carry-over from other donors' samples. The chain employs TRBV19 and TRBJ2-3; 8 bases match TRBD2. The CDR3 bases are TGTGCCGCAAGAAGCGGGAGTGGGACAGATACGCAGTATTTT. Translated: CAARSGSGTDTQYF.